This T cell receptor beta chain emerged from a study of blood T cell repertoires in COVID-19. Study-level background: Samples representing acute and convalescent COVID-19 were sourced from the United States, Italy and Spain. The analysed material was cDNA or gDNA that came from T cells, B-cell-depleted T cells, or PBMCs.

CDR1 and CDR2 (germline): SGHVS, FNYEAQ. This CDR3 has 15 amino acids. Trimming took 3 bases from V and 2 from J; bases not matched to a gene: 3. Repertoires were generated with immunoSEQ multiplex PCR, while TCRdb's copy carries only in-frame clones and drops some. The table has about 140,000 clones, over 75% seen once. The chain recombines TRBV7-6 with TRBJ2-1, with 8 bases aligning to TRBD2. Sequenced: peripheral blood. The sequence was collected from a man aged 50-60 years with acute or convalescent COVID-19. In nucleotides, the CDR3 is TGTGCCAGCAGCTTTAGCGGGGCTGCCTACAATGAGCAGTTCTTC. Protein product: CASSFSGAAYNEQFF.